The next 18 T cell receptor beta chains were all read from a single sample in a study of OX40 agonist ivuxolimab in advanced cancers. Profiled with immunoSEQ multiplex PCR; TCRdb holds only in-frame clones, not every one. This sample carries tens of thousands of clones, about 90% of them seen once, and the ten largest clones take approximately 8.4%. The sequencing used CD4+ or CD8+ T cells sorted from blood, collected in a trial of the OX40 agonist ivuxolimab. The receptors stem from an adult with an advanced solid tumor such as melanoma, head and neck, liver or kidney cancer.

In nucleotides, the CDR3 is TGTGCCAGTAGAAGGGAGGGGGGCGCCCAGCCCCAGCATTTT. It is translated as CASRREGGAQPQHF. The rearrangement uses TRBV19 and TRBJ1-5, with D perhaps matching TRBD1 (6 bases). This CDR3 has 14 amino acids. CDR1 is LNHDA and CDR2 is SQIVND in the germline V gene (reference sequence). V was cut by 6 bases and J by 7 bases, with 16 bases left in between.

This clone was recorded only once. The chain carries TRBV4-1 and TRBJ2-5; TRBD1 matches at 9 bases. The DNA end is more similar to TRBJ2-7, so the J call may be wrong. The CDR3 loop spans 14 amino acids. In germline, CDR1 is MGHRA, CDR2 YSYEKL. The CDR3, as DNA: TGCGCCAGCAGCTTCACCGGGACAGGGTACGAGCAGTACTTC. Translating it yields CASSFTGTGYEQYF.

This chain connects TRBV10-3 to TRBJ2-2, with 12 nucleotides matching TRBD1. CDR3 length: 17 residues. CDR1 and CDR2 from the germline V gene are ENHRY and SYGVKD. V gave up 6 bases and J gave up 3 bases; unmatched junction bases: 8. CDR3 residues: CAIRRGTGGVDTGELFF. CDR3 sequence (DNA): TGTGCCATCAGGCGCGGGACAGGGGGCGTGGACACCGGGGAGCTGTTTTTT.

The chain joins TRBV7-8 to TRBJ2-1; TRBD2 matches 7 bases. This CDR3 region has 11 residues. With 11 bases clipped from V and 4 bases from J, the junction kept 2 bases outside the gene matches. CDR1 and CDR2 from the germline V gene are SGHVS and FQNEAQ. CDR3 in DNA: TGTGCCGGCGGGAGTTACAATGAGCAGTTCTTC. Translation gives CAGGSYNEQFF. The full variable domain, rest sourced from reference TRBV7-8 and TRBJ2-1, is GAGVSQSPRYKVAKRGQDVALRCDPISGHVSLFWYQQALGQGPEFLTYFQNEAQLDKSGLPSDRFFAERPEGSVSTLKIQRTQQEDSAVYLCAGGSYNEQFFGPGTRLTVL.

J is TRBJ2-1 and V is TRBV4-2, with D possibly matching TRBD2 (6 bases). Germline assignment: CDR1 LGHNA and CDR2 YNFKEQ. V lost 0 bases to trimming and J lost 0 bases, with 9 bases between them. The CDR3 has 16 amino acids. The CDR3 loop is CASSQEAGSSYNEQFF. The CDR3 coding sequence is TGTGCCAGCAGCCAAGAAGCCGGGAGCTCCTACAATGAGCAGTTCTTC.

This chain uses TRBV11-1 with TRBJ2-5; D is uncertain. In germline, CDR1 is SGHAT, CDR2 FQDESV (reference sequence). With 1 base removed from V and 2 bases from J, the gap between germline ends came to 8 bases. The CDR3 sequence is 14 residues long. DNA of the CDR3: TGTGCCAGCAGCTTAGACACGCGGCAAGAGACCCAGTACTTC. Translating gives CASSLDTRQETQYF.

The CDR3 DNA reads TGTGCCAGCAGTGAAGCGAACACCGGGGAGCTGTTTTTT. Protein product: CASSEANTGELFF. The V and J genes are TRBV6-4 and TRBJ2-2; D gene uncertain. CDR3 length: 13 residues. Germline values: CDR1 MRHNA, CDR2 SNTAGT. V was pared by 3 bases and J by 0 bases, with 2 bases between.

V usage is TRBV15 and J usage is TRBJ1-2, with 9 positions matching TRBD1. The junction had 7 bases not matched to a gene; V was cut back by 4 bases and J by 4 bases. CDR1 and CDR2 (germline): LNHNV, YYDKDF (reference sequence). The CDR3 is 15 residues long. This CDR3 is CATSKSPGQGYGYTF. The CDR3 DNA follows: TGTGCCACCAGCAAATCTCCGGGACAGGGCTATGGCTACACCTTC.

This rearrangement joins TRBV29-1 to TRBJ1-1; no reliable D call. The CDR3 runs 15 residues. V was clipped by 5 bases and J by 0 bases, with 16 bases between them. CDR1 is SQVTM, CDR2 ANQGSEA, per germline. The CDR3 DNA follows: TGCAGCGTTCTCAAGGGATCAACCTTGAACACTGAAGCTTTCTTT. It translates to CSVLKGSTLNTEAFF.

V usage is TRBV27 and J usage is TRBJ2-2; D might be TRBD1 (6 bases). From germline, CDR1 is MNHEY and CDR2 SMNVEV (reference sequence). CDR3 size: 15 residues. Trimming took off 7 bases at V and 1 base at J, with 13 bases between the two ends. The CDR3: CASTSGTMNTGELFF. In DNA form, the CDR3 reads TGTGCCAGCACCTCCGGGACAATGAACACCGGGGAGCTGTTTTTT.

This clone has more than one count but fewer than ten. This chain uses TRBV19 with TRBJ1-2; D not certain. V gave up 6 bases and J gave up 2 bases, with 13 bases separating them. This CDR3 is built from 14 residues. CDR1 and CDR2 from the germline V gene are LNHDA and SQIVND (reference sequence). CDR3 sequence: CASSRRRRNYGYTF. Written as DNA, the CDR3 is TGTGCCAGTAGCCGAAGGCGGAGGAACTATGGCTACACCTTC.

This chain connects TRBV30 to TRBJ1-5, with 8 bases fitting TRBD1. The CDR3 totals 13 residues. V was clipped by 5 bases and J by 3 bases; unmatched bases: 3. CDR1 is GTSNPN, CDR2 SVGIG, per germline (reference sequence). The CDR3 here is CAWGQGANQPQHF. DNA of the CDR3: TGTGCCTGGGGACAGGGTGCCAATCAGCCCCAGCATTTT. Based on the CDR3 plus reference TRBV30 and TRBJ1-5, the full variable domain is SQTIHQWPATLVQPVGSPLSLECTVEGTSNPNLYWYRQAAGRGLQLLFYSVGIGQISSEVPQNLSASRPQDRQFILSSKKLLLSDSGFYLCAWGQGANQPQHFGDGTRLSIL.

The gene calls are TRBV6-5 and TRBJ2-7; 8 positions agree with TRBD1. V was clipped by 8 bases and J by 5 bases; unmatched bases: 14. The germline CDR1 and CDR2 sequences are MNHEY and SVGAGI. The length of the CDR3 is 15 residues. CDR3 DNA: TGTGCCAGCCAATATGGACAGGGACTCGTGAACGAGCAGTACTTC. It encodes CASQYGQGLVNEQYF.

The chain carries TRBV15 and TRBJ1-1, with D possibly matching TRBD1 (5 bases). This CDR3 contains 15 residues. V lost 3 bases and J lost 1, with 12 bases in between. Germline V lookup: CDR1 LNHNV, CDR2 YYDKDF (reference sequence). The CDR3, as DNA: TGTGCCACCAGCAGGGCGGGACGCTGGAACACTGAAGCTTTCTTT. It specifies CATSRAGRWNTEAFF.

V gene TRBV10-3 combines with J gene TRBJ2-7; D remains ambiguous. Germline lookup yields CDR1 ENHRY and CDR2 SYGVKD. CDR3 length: 11 residues. Trimming removed 5 bases at V and 3 bases at J, with 5 bases between. The CDR3 DNA reads TGTGCCATCAGTCAGAACTACGAGCAGTACTTC. It encodes CAISQNYEQYF.

V and J are TRBV7-9 and TRBJ2-3; maybe TRBD1 (6 bases). This CDR3 spans 17 amino acids. Germline V CDR1 and CDR2: SEHNR, FQNEAQ (reference sequence). The ends were cut back, 0 bases at V and 0 bases at J, with 13 bases in the middle. CDR3 nucleotide sequence: TGTGCCAGCAGCTTAGCGGTCAGGGGTCTTAGCACAGATACGCAGTATTTT. Protein product: CASSLAVRGLSTDTQYF.

The genes are TRBV29-1 and TRBJ2-5; tentative D call: TRBD1 (6 bases). With 4 bases removed from V and 5 bases from J, the gap between germline ends came to 17 bases. The CDR3 has 14 amino acids. The V gene's germline CDR1 is SQVTM and CDR2 ANQGSEA. The CDR3 region is CSVGGLRGRETQYF. CDR3 in DNA: TGCAGCGTTGGGGGGCTAAGGGGACGCGAGACCCAGTACTTC.

CDR3: CASRPLASSYNEQFF. Written as DNA, the CDR3 is TGTGCCAGCAGGCCTCTAGCGTCGTCCTACAATGAGCAGTTCTTC. This chain connects TRBV6-6 to TRBJ2-1, with a tentative D call TRBD2 (6 bases). CDR1 is MNHNY, CDR2 SVGAGI, per germline (reference sequence). Trimming cost V 6 bases and J 1 base, with 13 bases left between them. The length of the CDR3 is 15 residues.